These T cell receptor beta chains were read from a single sample in a study of identifying expanded T cells in peripheral blood. Assay used: immunoSEQ multiplex PCR; TCRdb lists only in-frame clones, some missing. The repertoire holds about 86,000 clones, more than 75% seen once, with 4% to 5.5% in the top ten. Sequences were obtained from blood. Every receptor here comes from a person between 18 and 75 years old in good health. Each CDR3 is given without its conserved first and last residue.

J gene,V gene,CDR3 protein
TRBJ2-2,TRBV5-1,ASNEGLDTGELF
TRBJ2-7,TRBV25-1,ASSWGEQY
TRBJ1-2,TRBV6-6,ASSYYGSDYGYT
TRBJ1-6,TRBV21-1,ASSKGEQNNSPLH
TRBJ2-4,TRBV7-2,ASSFTEGNIQY
TRBJ2-1,TRBV7-2,ASSYFQPSSYNEQF
TRBJ2-1,TRBV6-5,ASRTPGGNEQF
TRBJ2-7,TRBV29-1,SVADYFYEQY
TRBJ1-5,TRBV7-8,ASSLARDLNQPQH
TRBJ2-1,TRBV30,AWSVQQGQF
TRBJ1-1,TRBV27,ASSTGQGGEAF
TRBJ2-3,TRBV7-2,ASSLGSRSRDTQY
TRBJ1-2,TRBV18,ASSPGSFLNYGYT
TRBJ1-5,TRBV29-1,SVAGGQPQH
TRBJ1-1,TRBV7-9,ASSRQIEAF
TRBJ2-7,TRBV10-3,AIMMKGEQY
TRBJ2-7,TRBV7-2,ASSVMGYEQY
TRBJ1-4,TRBV7-9,ASSAPSLIGGKLF
TRBJ1-6,TRBV14,ASSQVGEIGLSPLH
TRBJ2-7,TRBV10-3,AISYRGLDEQY
TRBJ1-1,TRBV27,ASSFIGGETEAF
TRBJ1-2,TRBV11-1,ASSRTGNYGYT
TRBJ1-4,TRBV11-2,ASSLATGRRTNEKLF
TRBJ1-4,TRBV25-1,ASSGRTAFNEKLF
TRBJ2-1,TRBV5-1,ASSLQGASNEQF
TRBJ2-3,TRBV30,AWSEDRLRTDTQY
TRBJ1-1,TRBV30,AWGGAF
TRBJ2-7,TRBV6-5,ASSIYGGAYEQY
TRBJ1-2,TRBV7-8,ASSFRAGGNNYGYT
TRBJ2-3,TRBV6-1,ASTRDSPTDTQY
TRBJ1-5,TRBV5-6,ASSLRAGDQPQH
TRBJ2-3,TRBV7-3,ASSLSPHLRATDTQY
TRBJ1-5,TRBV7-8,ASSLGFGAMNQPQH
TRBJ2-7,TRBV11-1,ASSSSPRGVKDEQY
TRBJ1-1,TRBV7-9,ASKRQGGTEAF
TRBJ2-2,TRBV6-5,ASSYVVTGRFRELF
TRBJ2-5,TRBV4-3,ASSQGQLQGETQY
TRBJ2-7,TRBV6-1,ASSAYERGYEQY
TRBJ2-7,TRBV2,ASIGAASSYEQY
TRBJ2-5,TRBV7-2,ASSPLQLAGGTGETQY
TRBJ1-2,TRBV30,AWKSGASYGYT
TRBJ1-2,TRBV5-7,ASSRDRGEGYT
TRBJ1-6,TRBV5-4,ASTGQEGSPLH
TRBJ1-5,TRBV15,ATSRDLFQGTNQPQH
TRBJ1-3,TRBV7-9,ASSILNTIY
TRBJ1-2,TRBV27,ASSYGGNYGYT
TRBJ2-5,TRBV5-1,ASSLGTSGFQETQY
TRBJ2-6,TRBV19,ASSLGRSGANVLT
TRBJ1-2,TRBV18,ASSLAGAGADYGYT
TRBJ2-7,TRBV5-4,ASSLTSGSYEQY
TRBJ1-5,TRBV6-6,ALGQSNQPQH
TRBJ1-1,TRBV7-9,ASSYLPEGTEAF
TRBJ2-1,TRBV27,ASRPQGAPRSF
TRBJ2-4,TRBV10-1,ASSEDWDSPPPQLAKNIQY
TRBJ1-6,TRBV10-3,AIRGQGSSYNSPLH
TRBJ1-2,TRBV18,ASSPPAAGRPGYT
TRBJ1-5,TRBV5-1,ASSSGTPNQPQH
TRBJ1-1,TRBV6-1,ASSGTLENTEAF
TRBJ2-3,TRBV12-5,ASGLGQGSPTQY
TRBJ2-5,TRBV5-1,ASSTGGGETQY